The 27 T cell receptor beta chains given below trace back to one sample, sequenced in a study of T cell changes during pregnancy in multiple sclerosis. Using immunoSEQ multiplex PCR, the repertoire was profiled, and TCRdb retains in-frame clones only, with some absent. This table holds roughly 45,000 clones, 80% to 95% found once. Sequencing was performed on CD8+ T cells from peripheral blood mononuclear cells, taken after pregnancy. The receptors here all came from a female donor with multiple sclerosis, enrolled in a pregnancy study.

The chain couples TRBV7-2 to TRBJ2-3, with 8 bases matching TRBD2. This CDR3 spans 15 amino acids. Germline V lookup: CDR1 SGHTA, CDR2 FQGNSA. With 2 bases clipped from V and 5 bases from J, the junction kept 6 bases outside the gene matches. The CDR3: CASSLTGGPGDTQYF. Written as DNA, the CDR3 is TGTGCCAGCAGCTTAACGGGAGGGCCGGGAGATACGCAGTATTTT.

The V and J genes are TRBV7-2 and TRBJ1-1; unclear D gene. The CDR3 covers 17 residues. The V end was cut by 3 bases, the J end by 1 base, with 18 bases between. Germline V gene lookup returns CDR1 SGHTA and CDR2 FQGNSA. This chain's CDR3 is CASSFSAWGATNTEAFF. The CDR3 DNA reads TGTGCCAGCAGCTTTAGCGCATGGGGAGCGACGAACACTGAAGCTTTCTTT.

This rearrangement joins TRBV5-6 to TRBJ2-6; 11 bases agree with TRBD1. Germline V lookup: CDR1 SGHDT, CDR2 YYEEEE. Trimming at V came to 3 bases and at J to 3 bases, leaving 8 bases not matched to a gene. The CDR3 has 18 residues. The CDR3: CASSWTGGYFFGANVLTF. In nucleotides, the CDR3 is TGTGCCAGCAGCTGGACAGGGGGCTACTTCTTTGGGGCCAACGTCCTGACTTTC.

The V call is TRBV27, the J call TRBJ1-4; 8 bases align to TRBD1. V was clipped by 5 bases and J by 0 bases; unmatched bases: 8. CDR3 length equals 17 residues. Germline V gene lookup returns CDR1 MNHEY and CDR2 SMNVEV (reference sequence). CDR3 amino acids: CASSRRTGPSTNEKLFF. The CDR3 DNA reads as TGTGCCAGCAGTCGCCGGACAGGGCCCTCAACTAATGAAAAACTGTTTTTT.

For the CDR3, the DNA is TGTGCCAGCAGACGAAGAGGGGGTGAAGCTTTCTTT. This translates into CASRRRGGEAFF. The chain combines TRBV14 with TRBJ1-1; TRBD1 might be the D (6 bases). CDR3 length: 12 residues. Germline V lookup: CDR1 SGHDN, CDR2 FVKESK. The ends were cut back, 6 bases at V and 7 bases at J, with 12 bases in the middle.

This clone rates as large. V usage is TRBV10-1 and J usage is TRBJ1-1; D is ambiguous. V dropped 2 bases and J dropped 1 base, with 8 bases sitting between them. The CDR3 is 14 residues long. Germline lookup yields CDR1 WNHNN and CDR2 SYGVQD (reference sequence). CDR3 sequence (DNA): TGCGCCAGCAGTGAGGGCGGAGGGAACACTGAAGCTTTCTTT. Translation gives CASSEGGGNTEAFF.

The chain carries TRBV7-8 and TRBJ1-1; D unclear. The CDR3 contains 11 residues. From germline, CDR1 is SGHVS and CDR2 FQNEAQ. V lost 3 bases, J lost 4 bases, and 3 bases lay in between. The CDR3 loop reads CASSFFTEAFF. In DNA, the CDR3 is TGTGCCAGCAGCTTCTTCACTGAAGCTTTCTTT.

V gene TRBV4-1 combines with J gene TRBJ2-3; 7 bases are shared with TRBD1. V shed 0 bases, J shed 5 bases, and the junction held 5 bases outside the gene matches. CDR3 size: 15 residues. Germline lookup yields CDR1 MGHRA and CDR2 YSYEKL. The CDR3 reads CASSQEAAGGDTQYF. CDR3 nucleotide sequence: TGCGCCAGCAGCCAAGAGGCGGCAGGGGGAGATACGCAGTATTTT.

This clone appeared a single time. The chain links TRBV5-4 to TRBJ1-2, with TRBD1 matching 9 bases. Germline trimming cut 4 bases from V and 3 bases from J; bases unmatched to any gene: 13. Germline CDR1 is SGHNT and CDR2 is YYREEE (reference sequence). There are 17 residues in the CDR3. This chain's CDR3 is CASSGTGTDSRDYGYTF. The CDR3 DNA is TGTGCCAGCAGCGGGACAGGGACAGACTCCAGGGACTATGGCTACACCTTC.

The V call is TRBV6-5, the J call TRBJ2-1, with TRBD2 as a possible D gene (7 bases). Germline loops: CDR1 MNHEY, CDR2 SVGAGI. V dropped 4 bases and J dropped 6 bases, with 13 bases sitting between them. The CDR3 length is 14 residues. The DNA for the CDR3 is TGTGCCAGCAGTTGGGGGGCGGGAGCCAATGAGCAGTTCTTC. Translated: CASSWGAGANEQFF.

The rearrangement links TRBV9 to TRBJ2-6; D might be TRBD2 (5 bases). Germline CDR1 reads SGDLS; CDR2 reads YYNGEE. The CDR3 has 16 amino acids. V lost 4 bases, J lost 0 bases, and 11 bases lay in between. The CDR3, as DNA: TGTGCCAGCAGCTCCGGCGGGTTCTCTGGGGCCAACGTCCTGACTTTC. Its protein product is CASSSGGFSGANVLTF.

The genes are TRBV10-2 and TRBJ2-5; maybe TRBD1 (6 bases). Germline CDR1 reads WSHSY; CDR2 reads SAAADI. The V end lost 3 bases, the J end lost 2 bases, and 10 bases lay between the germline ends. The length of the CDR3 is 14 residues. This CDR3 reads CASSDGGSQETQYF. The CDR3 nucleotides read TGCGCCAGCAGTGATGGGGGCTCACAAGAGACCCAGTACTTC.

This chain uses TRBV6-6 with TRBJ1-1; maybe TRBD1 (6 bases). The length of the CDR3 is 14 residues. Germline V gene sequence: CDR1 MNHNY, CDR2 SVGAGI (reference sequence). V lost 5 bases and J lost 6, with 16 bases in between. As DNA, the CDR3 is TGTGCCAGCAGTACGGACAGAATTCATGCTGAAGCTTTCTTT. The encoded protein is CASSTDRIHAEAFF.

This clone occurred a few times. The J gene is TRBJ1-2, the V gene TRBV5-6, with 8 bases fitting TRBD1. CDR3 length equals 14 residues. V was clipped by 0 bases and J by 4 bases; unmatched bases: 2. Germline CDR1 is SGHDT and CDR2 is YYEEEE. CDR3 bases: TGTGCCAGCAGCTTGGACAGGGGGATCTATGGCTACACCTTC. Its protein is CASSLDRGIYGYTF.

The V and J genes are TRBV25-1 and TRBJ1-5; D unresolved. CDR1 is MGHDK and CDR2 is SYGVNS in the germline V gene. This CDR3 spans 14 amino acids. V was shortened by 3 bases and J by 1 base, with 7 bases between the two germline ends. The CDR3 loop reads CASSEIGSNQPQHF. Here the CDR3 DNA reads TGTGCCAGCAGTGAGATCGGGAGCAATCAGCCCCAGCATTTT.

The rearrangement links TRBV19 to TRBJ1-1; tentative D call: TRBD1 (6 bases). This CDR3 contains 16 residues. Trimming took off 3 bases at V and 0 bases at J, with 14 bases between the two ends. Per the germline V gene, CDR1 is LNHDA and CDR2 is SQIVND (reference sequence). The DNA for the CDR3 is TGTGCCAGTAGTATCGTTATACAGGGATTGAACACTGAAGCTTTCTTT. Protein product: CASSIVIQGLNTEAFF.

The chain recombines TRBV27 with TRBJ2-7; D might be TRBD1 (6 bases). Germline-derived CDR1 and CDR2 are MNHEY and SMNVEV (reference sequence). The CDR3 is made up of 14 amino acids. V lost 0 bases to trimming and J lost 5 bases, with 11 bases between them. The CDR3 sequence: CASSLSRTANEQYF. The CDR3 nucleotides are TGTGCCAGCAGTTTATCTAGGACAGCCAACGAGCAGTACTTC.

The rearrangement uses TRBV14 and TRBJ2-7; D uncertain. Germline values: CDR1 SGHDN, CDR2 FVKESK. The CDR3 length is 14 residues. The ends were cut back, 3 bases at V and 0 bases at J, with 9 bases in the middle. CDR3 in amino acids: CASSHQAYSYEQYF. Here the CDR3 DNA reads TGTGCCAGCAGCCACCAGGCCTACTCCTACGAGCAGTACTTC.

This clone was detected a few times. This sample includes further DNA sequences coding for the same CDR3. This chain connects TRBV29-1 to TRBJ2-7; no reliable D call. The germline gives CDR1 SQVTM, CDR2 ANQGSEA. This CDR3 comprises 12 residues. V lost 2 bases to trimming and J lost 4 bases, with 9 bases between them. The DNA for the CDR3 is TGCAGCGTTGAATTGCAGGATTACGAGCAGTACTTC. This sequence encodes CSVELQDYEQYF.

The rearrangement joins TRBV6-1 to TRBJ2-7; D might be TRBD2 (5 bases). CDR1 is MNHNS and CDR2 is SASEGT in the germline V gene. V lost 7 bases to trimming and J lost 6 bases, with 13 bases between them. This CDR3 has 12 residues. Here the CDR3 DNA reads TGTGCCAGCAAAAGGGTTGAGGGCGAGCAGTACTTC. Translation: CASKRVEGEQYF.

This chain joins TRBV19 and TRBJ2-1; possibly TRBD1 for D (5 bases). Trimming cost V 10 bases and J 6 bases, with 13 bases left between them. The CDR3 loop spans 12 amino acids. The germline V gene encodes CDR1 LNHDA and CDR2 SQIVND (reference sequence). The CDR3 loop reads CATLWQGNEQFF. Written as DNA, the CDR3 is TGTGCCACCCTTTGGCAGGGCAATGAGCAGTTCTTC. Combining the CDR3 with reference TRBV19 and TRBJ2-1 gives the whole variable domain DGGITQSPKYLFRKEGQNVTLSCEQNLNHDAMYWYRQDPGQGLRLIYYSQIVNDFQKGDIAEGYSVSREKKESFPLTVTSAQKNPTAFYLCATLWQGNEQFFGPGTRLTVL.

This chain connects TRBV27 to TRBJ2-1; possible D gene TRBD1, 5 bases. Germline CDR1 reads MNHEY; CDR2 reads SMNVEV (reference sequence). The CDR3 is made up of 14 amino acids. V lost 4 bases to trimming and J lost 6 bases, with 13 bases between them. CDR3 protein: CASSSTDSLNEQFF. CDR3 sequence (DNA): TGTGCCAGCAGTTCGACAGACAGCCTCAATGAGCAGTTCTTC.

CDR3: CASSYSWSAGEAFF. Written as DNA, the CDR3 is TGTGCCAGCAGTTACTCATGGTCGGCAGGTGAAGCTTTCTTT. This rearrangement joins TRBV6-5 to TRBJ1-1; D not certain. The CDR3 consists of 14 residues. Germline lookup yields CDR1 MNHEY and CDR2 SVGAGI. V lost 0 bases and J lost 7, with 12 bases in between.

J is TRBJ1-2 and V is TRBV7-9; 8 nucleotides match TRBD1. The CDR3 sequence is 16 residues long. V lost 5 bases, J lost 5 bases, and 13 bases stayed unmatched. Germline values: CDR1 SEHNR, CDR2 FQNEAQ (reference sequence). The CDR3 DNA is TGTGCCAGCAGCGAGCGCTTGACAGGGGATATGTATGGCTACACCTTC. As protein: CASSERLTGDMYGYTF.

J is TRBJ1-1 and V is TRBV5-5, with 10 bases matching TRBD1. The J segment lost 6 bases and the V segment lost 3 bases, leaving 11 bases of the junction unmatched. Germline assignment: CDR1 SGHKS and CDR2 YYEKEE (reference sequence). This CDR3 has 16 residues. The CDR3 reads CASSSSSGTGASEAFF. CDR3 DNA sequence: TGTGCCAGCAGCTCGTCTTCCGGGACAGGGGCGTCTGAAGCTTTCTTT.

This clone was picked up a small number of times. The rearrangement uses TRBV7-2 and TRBJ1-6, with 8 nucleotides matching TRBD1. After removal of 3 bases from V and 9 bases from J, the junction contained 10 bases not matched to a gene. Germline CDR1 is SGHTA and CDR2 is FQGNSA. The CDR3 contains 16 residues. The chain's CDR3 is CASSFKTRDRISPLHF. The CDR3 nucleotides are TGTGCCAGCAGCTTCAAGACACGGGACAGGATTTCACCCCTCCACTTT.

The V gene is TRBV7-9, the J gene TRBJ1-1; 7 positions match TRBD1. Germline lookup yields CDR1 SEHNR and CDR2 FQNEAQ (reference sequence). V lost 4 bases and J lost 6; bases outside the gene matches: 11. This CDR3 region has 15 residues. CDR3 amino acids: CASSSTETGLAEAFF. The CDR3 region has the DNA TGTGCCAGCAGCTCCACAGAGACAGGGCTCGCTGAAGCTTTCTTT. Variable domain in full (rest from reference TRBV7-9 and TRBJ1-1): DTGVSQNPRHKITKRGQNVTFRCDPISEHNRLYWYRQTLGQGPEFLTYFQNEAQLEKSRLLSDRFSAERPKGSFSTLEIQRTEQGDSAMYLCASSSTETGLAEAFFGQGTRLTVV.